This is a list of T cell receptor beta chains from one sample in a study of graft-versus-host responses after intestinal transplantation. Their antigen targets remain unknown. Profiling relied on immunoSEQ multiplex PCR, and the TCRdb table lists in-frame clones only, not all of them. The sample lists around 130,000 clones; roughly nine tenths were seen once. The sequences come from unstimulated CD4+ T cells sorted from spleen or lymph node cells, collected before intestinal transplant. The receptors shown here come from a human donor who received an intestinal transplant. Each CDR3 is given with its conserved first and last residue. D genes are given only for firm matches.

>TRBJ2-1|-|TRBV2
TGTGCCAGCAGACAGTCCAATGAGCAGTTCTTC
CASRQSNEQFF
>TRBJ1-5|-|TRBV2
TGTGCCAGCAGTGAAGCGGGGGCGGGTCAGCCCCAGCATTTT
CASSEAGAGQPQHF
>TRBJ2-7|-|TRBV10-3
TGTGCCATCTACCCGGGGCGATACGAGCAGTACTTC
CAIYPGRYEQYF
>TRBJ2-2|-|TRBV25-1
TGTGCCAGCAGTGGGCGACCGATCACCGGGGAGCTGTTTTTT
CASSGRPITGELFF
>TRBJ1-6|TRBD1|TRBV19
TGTGCCAGTAGGACAGGGATCGGGATTTCACCCCTCCACTTT
CASRTGIGISPLHF
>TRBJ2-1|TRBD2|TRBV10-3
TGTGCCATCAGTCGTTCTAGCGGACCCTACAATGAGCAGTTCTTC
CAISRSSGPYNEQFF
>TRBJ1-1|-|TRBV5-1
TGCGCCAGCAGCTTGGAACCCGTTTCTAACACTGAAGCTTTCTTT
CASSLEPVSNTEAFF
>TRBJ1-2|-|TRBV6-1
TGTGCCAGCAAGGGTAGCAGACGATATGGCTACACCTTC
CASKGSRRYGYTF
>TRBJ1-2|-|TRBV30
TGTGCCTGGAGTGTGGGGACCCATTATTGCACCTTC
CAWSVGTHYCTF
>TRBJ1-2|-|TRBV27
TGTGCCAGCAGTTTAGAGGGTCTGGGCTACACCTTC
CASSLEGLGYTF
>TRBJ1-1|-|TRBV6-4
TGTGCCAGCAGCACTGGACAGAGGAACACTGAAGCTTTCTTT
CASSTGQRNTEAFF
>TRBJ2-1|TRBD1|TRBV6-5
TGTGCCAGCAGTTACGGGGGACAGCACAATGAGCAGTTCTTC
CASSYGGQHNEQFF
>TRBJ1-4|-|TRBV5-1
TGCGCCAGCAGCTTACGCGACGAAAAACTGTTTTTT
CASSLRDEKLFF
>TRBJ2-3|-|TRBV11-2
TGTGCCAGCAGCTTAGCTGGGATCGCAGATACGCAGTATTTT
CASSLAGIADTQYF
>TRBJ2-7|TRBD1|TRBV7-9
TGTGCCAGCAGCTTAGCTGGGACAGGGGCCTACGAGCAGTACTTC
CASSLAGTGAYEQYF
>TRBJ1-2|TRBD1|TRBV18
TGTGCCAGCTCACTGGACAGGGGCTACTATGGCTACACCTTC
CASSLDRGYYGYTF